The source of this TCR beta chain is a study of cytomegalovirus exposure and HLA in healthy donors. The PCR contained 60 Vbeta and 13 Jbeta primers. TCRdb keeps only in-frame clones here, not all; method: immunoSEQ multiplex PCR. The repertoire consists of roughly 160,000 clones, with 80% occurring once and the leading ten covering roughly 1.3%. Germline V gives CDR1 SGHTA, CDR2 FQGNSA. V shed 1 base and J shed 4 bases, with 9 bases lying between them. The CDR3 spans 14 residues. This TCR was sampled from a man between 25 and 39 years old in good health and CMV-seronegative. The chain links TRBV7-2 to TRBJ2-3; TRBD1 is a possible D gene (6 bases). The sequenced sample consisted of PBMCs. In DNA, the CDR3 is TGTGCCAGCAGCTTAGAACAGGGCGCAGATACGCAGTATTTT. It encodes CASSLEQGADTQYF.